The clone carrying this T cell receptor (beta chain) was seen more than once but under ten times. Its antigen is not known. TCRdb re-called the 5' RACE reads through MiXCR, storing one row per CDR3 protein. This table has more than 400,000 distinct CDR3 sequences, about 5% appearing once. This sample is drawn from a study of CD8 T cells in ankylosing spondylitis. Study-wide points: It appeared that ankylosing spondylitis blood was characterized by a TCR beta motif of about 8 highly homologous variants.

Germline values: CDR1 SNHLY, CDR2 FYNNEI. With 4 bases removed from V and 6 bases from J, the gap between germline ends came to 16 bases. The CDR3 runs to 14 residues. Sequenced: blood, either unsorted or a sorted T cell fraction (not recorded which). This receptor was obtained from a male donor with ankylosing spondylitis. This chain links TRBV2 with TRBJ2-7, with D maybe TRBD2 (6 bases). Here the CDR3 reads CASSGGRSYSEQYF. The CDR3 bases are TGTGCCAGCAGTGGGGGGAGGAGCTACTCCGAGCAGTACTTC.